The T cell receptor (beta chain) described here comes from a study of blood T cell repertoires in COVID-19. The data were produced by immunoSEQ multiplex PCR, yet TCRdb's version contains in-frame clones alone and is incomplete. The sample contains about 120,000 clones, about two thirds of which appear only once. The CDR3 sequence is 15 residues long. Per germline, CDR1 MDHEN and CDR2 SYDVKM. With V trimmed by 3 bases and J by 7 bases, 6 bases remained unmatched. The specimen sequenced was peripheral blood. The V call is TRBV28, the J call TRBJ2-4; 10 bases fit TRBD1. The receptor was derived from a human donor with acute or convalescent COVID-19. The donor label of this sample is uncertain. CDR3 DNA: TGTGCCAGCAGTTTCAAGGACAGGGGGTTGAACATTCAGTACTTC. It specifies CASSFKDRGLNIQYF.